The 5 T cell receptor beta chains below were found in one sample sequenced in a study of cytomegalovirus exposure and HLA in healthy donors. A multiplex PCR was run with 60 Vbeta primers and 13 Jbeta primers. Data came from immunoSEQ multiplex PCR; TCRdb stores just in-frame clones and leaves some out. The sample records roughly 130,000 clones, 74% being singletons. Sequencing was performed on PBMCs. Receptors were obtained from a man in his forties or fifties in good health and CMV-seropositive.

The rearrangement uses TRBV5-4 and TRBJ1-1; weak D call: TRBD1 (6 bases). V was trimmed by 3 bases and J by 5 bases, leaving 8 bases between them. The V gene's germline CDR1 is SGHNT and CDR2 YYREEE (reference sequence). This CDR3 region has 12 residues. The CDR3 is CASSSGQTEAFF. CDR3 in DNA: TGTGCCAGCAGCTCAGGACAGACTGAAGCTTTCTTT. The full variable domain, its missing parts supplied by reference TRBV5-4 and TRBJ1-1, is ETGVTQSPTHLIKTRGQQVTLRCSSQSGHNTVSWYQQALGQGPQFIFQYYREEENGRGNFPPRFSGLQFPNYSSELNVNALELDDSALYLCASSSGQTEAFFGQGTRLTVV.

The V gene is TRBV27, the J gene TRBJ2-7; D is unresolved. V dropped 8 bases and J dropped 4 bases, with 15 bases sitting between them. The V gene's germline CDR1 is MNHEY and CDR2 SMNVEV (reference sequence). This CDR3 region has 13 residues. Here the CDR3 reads CASGFGVGYEQYF. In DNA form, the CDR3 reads TGTGCCAGCGGCTTTGGAGTCGGGTACGAGCAGTACTTC.

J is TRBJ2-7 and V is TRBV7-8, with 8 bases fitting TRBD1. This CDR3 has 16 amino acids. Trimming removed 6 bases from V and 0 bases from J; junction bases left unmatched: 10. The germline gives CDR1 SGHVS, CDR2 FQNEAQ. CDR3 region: CASSLLTGGNSYEQYF. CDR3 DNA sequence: TGTGCCAGCAGTTTATTAACAGGGGGAAACTCCTACGAGCAGTACTTC.

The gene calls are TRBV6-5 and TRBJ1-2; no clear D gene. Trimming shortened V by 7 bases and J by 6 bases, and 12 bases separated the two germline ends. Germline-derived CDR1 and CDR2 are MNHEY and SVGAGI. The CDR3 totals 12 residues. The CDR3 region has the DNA TGTGCCAGCATCGGCAGGTCCAATGGCTACACCTTC. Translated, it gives CASIGRSNGYTF.

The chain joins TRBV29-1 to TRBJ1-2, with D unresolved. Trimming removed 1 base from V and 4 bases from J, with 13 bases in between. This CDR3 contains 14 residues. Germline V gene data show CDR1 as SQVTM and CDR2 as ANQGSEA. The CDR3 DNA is TGCAGCGTTGAAGGGCCTTCAGGCCCCTATGGCTACACCTTC. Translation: CSVEGPSGPYGYTF.